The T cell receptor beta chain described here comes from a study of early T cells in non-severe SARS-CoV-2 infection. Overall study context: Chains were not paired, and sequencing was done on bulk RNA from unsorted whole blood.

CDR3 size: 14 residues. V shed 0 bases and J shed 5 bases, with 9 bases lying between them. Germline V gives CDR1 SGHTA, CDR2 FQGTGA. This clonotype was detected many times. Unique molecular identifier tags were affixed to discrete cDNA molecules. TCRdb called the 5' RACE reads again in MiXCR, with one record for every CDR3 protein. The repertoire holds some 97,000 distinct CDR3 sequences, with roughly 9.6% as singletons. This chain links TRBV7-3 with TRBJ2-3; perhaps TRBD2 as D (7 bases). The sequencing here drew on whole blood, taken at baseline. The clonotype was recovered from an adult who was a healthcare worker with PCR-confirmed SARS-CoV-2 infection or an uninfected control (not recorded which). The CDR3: CASSLTGGQDTQYF. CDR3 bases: TGTGCCAGCAGCTTAACGGGGGGGCAAGATACGCAGTATTTT.